This T cell receptor (beta chain) was sequenced for a study of blood T cell repertoires in COVID-19. The germline V gene encodes CDR1 MDHEN and CDR2 SYDVKM. The CDR3 runs 15 residues. The V and J ends lost 6 bases and 1 base, in that order; junction bases with no gene match: 8. A Seattle source enrolled patients during active infection and followed them longitudinally. The table came from immunoSEQ multiplex PCR; TCRdb's copy has only in-frame clones and leaves some out. The table shows some 140,000 clones, with over 75% occurring only once. The material sequenced was peripheral blood. This clonotype originated in a man in his sixties with COVID-19, enrolled during active disease. J is TRBJ2-7 and V is TRBV28; 8 nucleotides align to TRBD1. CDR3: CASREQGGSSYEQYF. CDR3 coding DNA: TGTGCCAGCAGGGAACAGGGGGGTTCGTCCTACGAGCAGTACTTC.